A selection of T cell receptor beta chains follows, all from one sample in a study of T cells in Graves' hyperthyroidism and ophthalmopathy. TCRdb passed the multiplex PCR reads through MiXCR, listing each CDR3 protein once. This sample has some 580,000 distinct CDR3 sequences; about a sixth occur once, and the top ten carry approximately 3.5%. The sample taken for sequencing was blood. These receptors were taken from a woman in her 40s with Graves' ophthalmopathy. CDR3s include the opening cysteine and the closing phenylalanine or tryptophan. The D gene is left open where the match is weak. The size of a clone is reported for some rows only, either as once, few or many, or as a class for expanded clones.

D: TRBD1
size: few
J: TRBJ2-3
V: TRBV18
DNA: TGTGCCAGCTCAGCGACAGGGATCACAGATACGCAGTATTTT
CDR3: CASSATGITDTQYF

D: NA
size: many
J: TRBJ1-4
V: TRBV20-1
DNA: TGCAGTGCCAGCCCCTACTACAGTAATGAAAAACTGTTTTTT
CDR3: CSASPYYSNEKLFF

D: TRBD2
size: NA
J: TRBJ2-5
V: TRBV27
DNA: TGTGCCAGCAGTTTCCTGGGGGGGGGATTGCAAGAGACCCAGTACTTC
CDR3: CASSFLGGGLQETQYF

D: TRBD1
size: NA
J: TRBJ2-1
V: TRBV18
DNA: TGTGCCAGCTCACCCCGAATCCTCCGGACAGGCTACAATGAGCAGTTCTTC
CDR3: CASSPRILRTGYNEQFF

D: NA
size: NA
J: TRBJ2-5
V: TRBV27
DNA: TGTGCCAGCAGTCAATCGACTAGTGGTGGGACCCAGTACTTC
CDR3: CASSQSTSGGTQYF

D: TRBD1
size: few
J: TRBJ1-1
V: TRBV5-1
DNA: TGCGCCAGCAGCTTCTCCTTGGGACAGGGGAACACTGAAGCTTTCTTT
CDR3: CASSFSLGQGNTEAFF

D: TRBD1
size: many
J: TRBJ2-7
V: TRBV12-3/TRBV12-4
DNA: TGTGCCAGCAGTTTAAGTGCGGCAGGGGGCTACGAGCAGTACTTC
CDR3: CASSLSAAGGYEQYF

D: NA
size: many
J: TRBJ1-1
V: TRBV20-1
DNA: TGCAGTGCTAGTCCAGGGAGAGGCGCTGAAGCTTTCTTT
CDR3: CSASPGRGAEAFF

D: NA
size: once
J: TRBJ2-2
V: TRBV5-1
DNA: TGCGCCAGCAGCTTGGGGGTGCCCACCGGGGAGCTGTTTTTT
CDR3: CASSLGVPTGELFF

D: NA
size: NA
J: TRBJ2-1
V: TRBV12-3/TRBV12-4
DNA: TGTGCCAGCAGTTTACGAGAAGCCAATGAGCAGTTCTTC
CDR3: CASSLREANEQFF

D: TRBD1
size: many
J: TRBJ2-2
V: TRBV29-1
DNA: TGCAGCGTTGACCTGACAGGGACCGCCGGGGAGCTGTTTTTT
CDR3: CSVDLTGTAGELFF

D: NA
size: NA
J: TRBJ2-1
V: TRBV5-5
DNA: TGTGCCAGCAGCTTAATAATGGGGGCCTACAATGAGCAGTTCTTC
CDR3: CASSLIMGAYNEQFF

D: TRBD1
size: many
J: TRBJ1-5
V: TRBV6-2/TRBV6-3
DNA: TGTGCCAGCCGGAGGGAAGGGGGCGGGAATCAGCCCCAGCATTTT
CDR3: CASRREGGGNQPQHF

D: NA
size: few
J: TRBJ1-2
V: TRBV5-5
DNA: TGTGCCAGCAGGCACTCAGGACAGATCTATGGCTACACCTTC
CDR3: CASRHSGQIYGYTF

D: TRBD1
size: many
J: TRBJ2-5
V: TRBV12-3/TRBV12-4
DNA: TGTGCCAGCAGCGAAGGGGACAGGGGGAAAGAGACCCAGTACTTC
CDR3: CASSEGDRGKETQYF